This T cell receptor (beta chain) is drawn from a study of identical twins. General study findings and limits: Whereas memory repertoires showed no such difference, abundant cord blood beta clonotypes carried fewer insertions. Modelling underestimated the level of out-of-frame TCR alpha sharing observed in monozygotic twins.

In its sample, this clonotype was seen many times. What it binds is unknown. This CDR3 spans 17 amino acids. The germline CDR1 and CDR2 sequences are MNHEY and SVGAGI. Germline trimming cut 5 bases from V and 2 bases from J; bases unmatched to any gene: 11. One entry per CDR3 protein, called by TCRdb with MiXCR from the 5' RACE reads. The table lists 1.5 million to 2 million distinct CDR3 sequences, roughly 35% of them singletons. The sequence was collected from a newborn girl in good health. The chain carries TRBV6-5 and TRBJ2-7, with 11 positions matching TRBD2. Sequenced: cord blood. CDR3 in DNA: TGTGCCAGCAGTCACATCGGGACTAGCGGATATACCTACGAGCAGTACTTC. It translates to CASSHIGTSGYTYEQYF.